Listed below are T cell receptor beta chains from one sample, sequenced in a study of CD8+CD57+ T cells in acquired aplastic anemia. TCRdb called the reads again in MiXCR, with one record for every CDR3 protein. Of some 180,000 distinct CDR3 sequences listed, just over 45% are singletons. The sample taken for sequencing was sorted CD4+, CD8+, or CD8+CD57+ T cells (not recorded which) from PBMCs. The source of these receptors is a human donor in good health. Both conserved end residues are part of each CDR3. Part of the rows lack a size; the others show once, few, many or a class for expanded clones.

clone_size	v_call	j_call	cdr3_aa
-	TRBV5-6	TRBJ1-6	CASSLIRLAGEGSPLHF
-	TRBV6-6	TRBJ2-4	CATDKGEIRVGNIQYF
-	TRBV7-6	TRBJ2-1	CASSFGVAGGYNEQFF
few	TRBV29-1	TRBJ2-1	CSVDRLAQNNEQFF
-	TRBV29-1	TRBJ2-3	CSRDRSTDTQYF
-	TRBV15	TRBJ2-3	CATSKDGGLADTQYF
many	TRBV20-1	TRBJ2-6	CSARISGLNSGANVLTF
-	TRBV9	TRBJ1-2	CASSVAPGSNYGYTF
-	TRBV20-1	TRBJ1-1	CSARDLGGWDTEAFF
many	TRBV11-2	TRBJ2-1	CASSLDLSGRRNEQFF
-	TRBV28	TRBJ1-5	CASSSQDQPQHF
-	TRBV10-3	TRBJ1-1	CAISERGENTEAFF
-	TRBV5-6	TRBJ2-1	CVSSLIRLAGVLNEQFF
many	TRBV20-1	TRBJ2-3	CSARLATSTDTQYF
many	TRBV24-1	TRBJ2-2	CATSDLGVRDTGELFF
-	TRBV2	TRBJ1-1	CASRLHLSGTEAFF
many	TRBV15	TRBJ1-3	CATSKDRGNTIYF
few	TRBV25-1	TRBJ1-4	CASSGPGTGFEKLFF
-	TRBV19	TRBJ1-1	CASRGVTASTEAFF
many	TRBV7-8	TRBJ2-7	CASSLTGGTYEQYF
-	TRBV19	TRBJ2-1	CASSISGPYNEQFF
-	TRBV19	TRBJ2-1	CASSIVWGSYNEQFF
-	TRBV29-1	TRBJ1-1	CSARDAYTEAFF
-	TRBV7-9	TRBJ1-6	CASSAGTGLSSPLHF
-	TRBV7-8	TRBJ1-1	CASTLGTGGGAFF
once	TRBV10-1	TRBJ1-5	CASIDSRNQPQHF
-	TRBV19	TRBJ2-2	CASSGTGANTGELFF
-	TRBV2	TRBJ1-1	CAEHGAGGFEAFF